This TCR beta chain was observed in a study of T cell changes during pregnancy in multiple sclerosis. TCRdb's copy holds only in-frame clones and misses some; the assay was immunoSEQ multiplex PCR. The sample includes approximately 45,000 clones, approximately 89% seen only once; the top ten take approximately 2.9%. The sample here was CD8+ T cells from peripheral blood mononuclear cells, taken in the second trimester of pregnancy. The origin of this receptor is a female donor with multiple sclerosis, enrolled in a pregnancy study.

CDR3 sequence (DNA): TGTGCCAGCAGCGTAGAAGCGGGTGCAGATACGCAGTATTTT. Its translation: CASSVEAGADTQYF. The V and J genes are TRBV9 and TRBJ2-3; D may be TRBD2 (6 bases). CDR1 and CDR2 from the germline V gene are SGDLS and YYNGEE. Trimming shortened V by 0 bases and J by 4 bases, and 9 bases separated the two germline ends. The CDR3 has 14 amino acids.